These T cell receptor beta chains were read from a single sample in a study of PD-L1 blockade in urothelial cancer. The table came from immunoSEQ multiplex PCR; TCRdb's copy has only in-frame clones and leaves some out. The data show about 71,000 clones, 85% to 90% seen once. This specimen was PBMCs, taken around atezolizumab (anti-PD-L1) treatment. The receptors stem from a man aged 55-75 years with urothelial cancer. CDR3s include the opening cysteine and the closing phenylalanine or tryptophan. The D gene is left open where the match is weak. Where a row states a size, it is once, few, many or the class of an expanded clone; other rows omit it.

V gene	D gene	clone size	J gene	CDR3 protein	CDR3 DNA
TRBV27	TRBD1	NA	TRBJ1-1	CASSSPDRGQGEAFF	TGTGCCAGCAGTTCGCCTGACAGGGGGCAGGGTGAAGCTTTCTTT
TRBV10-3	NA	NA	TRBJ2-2	CAIRESSVNTGELFF	TGTGCCATCCGAGAGAGTAGCGTCAACACCGGGGAGCTGTTTTTT
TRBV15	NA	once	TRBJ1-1	CATSRDTGSNIWTEAFF	TGTGCCACCAGCAGAGATACAGGAAGTAACATATGGACTGAAGCTTTCTTT
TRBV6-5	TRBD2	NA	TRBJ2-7	CASRLAGGPNEQYF	TGTGCCAGCAGGTTAGCGGGAGGGCCAAACGAGCAGTACTTC
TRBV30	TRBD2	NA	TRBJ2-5	CAWSGGGGAGETQYF	TGTGCCTGGAGTGGAGGCGGGGGGGCCGGGGAGACCCAGTACTTC
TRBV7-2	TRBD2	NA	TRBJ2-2	CASSRTSGAGELFF	TGTGCCAGCAGCCGGACTAGCGGGGCCGGGGAGCTGTTTTTT
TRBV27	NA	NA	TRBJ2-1	CASSFKRGGEQFF	TGTGCCAGCAGTTTTAAAAGGGGCGGTGAGCAGTTCTTC
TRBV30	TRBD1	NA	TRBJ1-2	CAWRTAGTGGRGYGYTF	TGTGCCTGGAGGACAGCCGGGACAGGTGGTAGGGGCTATGGCTACACCTTC
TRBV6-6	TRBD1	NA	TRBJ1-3	CASSGWDRADTIYF	TGTGCCAGCAGTGGCTGGGACAGGGCAGACACCATATATTTT
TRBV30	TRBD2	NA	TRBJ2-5	CAWSGGGQETQYF	TGTGCCTGGAGTGGGGGGGGCCAAGAGACCCAGTACTTC
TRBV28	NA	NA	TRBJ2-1	CASSYFDRQQFF	TGTGCCAGCAGTTACTTCGACAGGCAGCAGTTCTTC
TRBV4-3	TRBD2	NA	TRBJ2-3	CASSQGTSGRDTQYF	TGCGCCAGCAGCCAAGGGACTAGCGGGAGAGATACGCAGTATTTT
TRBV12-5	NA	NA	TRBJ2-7	CACGRSGGDEQYF	TGTGCTTGCGGCAGATCGGGGGGCGACGAGCAGTACTTC
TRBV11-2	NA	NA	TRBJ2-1	CASSSRRGTYNEQFF	TGTGCCAGCAGCTCTCGCCGGGGTACCTACAATGAGCAGTTCTTC
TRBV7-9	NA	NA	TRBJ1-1	CASSLDTGGEAFF	TGTGCCAGCAGCTTAGATACGGGAGGGGAAGCTTTCTTT
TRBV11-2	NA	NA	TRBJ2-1	CASSPRAGFNEQFF	TGTGCCAGCAGCCCGAGGGCCGGGTTCAATGAGCAGTTCTTC
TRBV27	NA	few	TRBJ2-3	CASSLREGDTQYF	TGTGCCAGCAGTCTCCGAGAGGGAGATACGCAGTATTTT
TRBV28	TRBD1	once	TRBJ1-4	CASTPQGQGREKLFF	TGTGCCAGCACCCCTCAAGGACAGGGGCGGGAAAAACTGTTTTTT
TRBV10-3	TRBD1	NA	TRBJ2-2	CAISDRGLGDTGELFF	TGTGCCATCAGTGACAGGGGGTTGGGGGACACCGGGGAGCTGTTTTTT
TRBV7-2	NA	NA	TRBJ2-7	CASSFHYEQYF	TGTGCCAGCAGCTTTCACTACGAGCAGTACTTC
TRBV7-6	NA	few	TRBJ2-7	CASSGDSYEQYF	TGTGCCAGCAGCGGTGACAGCTACGAGCAGTACTTC
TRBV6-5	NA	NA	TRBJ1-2	CASSYSKETNYGYTF	TGTGCCAGCAGTTACTCAAAGGAGACTAACTATGGCTACACCTTC
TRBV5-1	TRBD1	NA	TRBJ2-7	CASSLGGQTSSYEQYF	TGCGCCAGCAGCTTGGGGGGACAGACTTCTTCCTACGAGCAGTACTTC
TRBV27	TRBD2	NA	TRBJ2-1	CASSLAWMAGGNNEQFF	TGTGCCAGCAGTTTAGCGTGGATGGCGGGAGGGAACAATGAGCAGTTCTTC
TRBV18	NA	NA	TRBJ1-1	CASSPPVIRGTTEAFF	TGTGCCAGCTCACCACCAGTAATTAGGGGCACTACTGAAGCTTTCTTT
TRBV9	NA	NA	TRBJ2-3	CASSVGLGSTDTQYF	TGTGCCAGCAGCGTAGGCCTCGGTAGCACAGATACGCAGTATTTT
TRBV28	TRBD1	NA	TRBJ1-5	CASSLLTGRNQPQHF	TGTGCCAGCAGTTTATTGACAGGGCGCAATCAGCCCCAGCATTTT
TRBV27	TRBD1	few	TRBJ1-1	CASSLLSGTGSATEAFF	TGTGCCAGCAGTCTCTTATCCGGGACAGGGTCAGCCACTGAAGCTTTCTTT
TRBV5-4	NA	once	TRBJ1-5	CASSSWGRDQPQHF	TGTGCCAGCAGCTCCTGGGGCAGAGATCAGCCCCAGCATTTT
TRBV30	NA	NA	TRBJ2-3	CAWLGGANTQYF	TGTGCCTGGTTGGGGGGGGCGAATACGCAGTATTTT
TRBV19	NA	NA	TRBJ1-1	CASSIANRNTEAFF	TGTGCCAGTAGTATAGCAAACAGGAACACTGAAGCTTTCTTT
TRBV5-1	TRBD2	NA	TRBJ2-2	CASSPGTSGGLGELFF	TGCGCCAGCAGTCCCGGGACTAGCGGTGGATTAGGGGAGCTGTTTTTT
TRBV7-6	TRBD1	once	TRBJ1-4	CASSSWGGRTGSDEKLFF	TGTGCCAGCAGCTCCTGGGGCGGTCGGACAGGGTCCGATGAAAAACTGTTTTTT
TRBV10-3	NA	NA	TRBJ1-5	CAISERTAVSGNQPQHF	TGTGCCATCAGTGAAAGGACAGCCGTATCTGGCAATCAGCCCCAGCATTTT
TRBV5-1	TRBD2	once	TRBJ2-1	CASSLVGSGSSYNEQFF	TGCGCCAGCAGCTTGGTAGGTAGCGGGAGCTCCTACAATGAGCAGTTCTTC
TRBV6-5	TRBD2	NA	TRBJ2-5	CASSSLAGQETQYF	TGTGCCAGCAGTTCTCTAGCGGGACAAGAGACCCAGTACTTC
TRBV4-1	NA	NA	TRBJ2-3	CASSQAMAGLTDTQYF	TGCGCCAGCAGCCAAGCCATGGCGGGGCTCACAGATACGCAGTATTTT
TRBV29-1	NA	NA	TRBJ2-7	CSVVQAGKTYEQYF	TGCAGCGTTGTTCAGGCAGGCAAAACCTACGAGCAGTACTTC
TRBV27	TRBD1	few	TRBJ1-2	CASSSVGTGEDRGGYTF	TGTGCCAGCAGTTCTGTGGGGACAGGCGAGGATCGGGGTGGCTACACCTTC
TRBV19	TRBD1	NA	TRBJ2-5	CASSIGQGETQYF	TGTGCCAGTAGTATAGGACAGGGAGAGACCCAGTACTTC
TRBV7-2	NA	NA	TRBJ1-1	CASSLARNTEAFF	TGTGCCAGCAGCTTAGCCAGGAACACTGAAGCTTTCTTT
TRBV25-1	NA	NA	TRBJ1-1	CASSGDTSEAFF	TGTGCCAGCAGTGGAGACACATCTGAAGCTTTCTTT
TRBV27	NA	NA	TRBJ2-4	CASSSIEVESKNIQYF	TGTGCCAGCAGTTCGATAGAGGTAGAGAGCAAAAACATTCAGTACTTC
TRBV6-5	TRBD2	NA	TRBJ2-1	CATRLASGVYEQFF	TGTGCCACCCGCTTGGCTAGCGGGGTATATGAGCAGTTCTTC
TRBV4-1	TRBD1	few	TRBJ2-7	CASRGQGAGEQYF	TGCGCCAGCAGGGGACAGGGGGCTGGAGAGCAGTACTTC
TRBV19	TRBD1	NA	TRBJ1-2	CASSSPGTANYGYTF	TGTGCCAGTAGTAGTCCCGGGACAGCTAACTATGGCTACACCTTC
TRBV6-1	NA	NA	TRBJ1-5	CASSKTESNQPQHF	TGTGCCAGCAGCAAGACAGAAAGCAATCAGCCCCAGCATTTT
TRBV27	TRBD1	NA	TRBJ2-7	CARGTGAPYEQYF	TGTGCCAGAGGGACAGGGGCCCCCTACGAGCAGTACTTC
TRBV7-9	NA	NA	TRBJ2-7	CASEPEPGLSGEQYF	TGTGCCAGCGAACCCGAGCCAGGGTTAAGTGGCGAGCAGTACTTC
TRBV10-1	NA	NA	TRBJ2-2	CASRENRAGELFF	TGCGCCAGCAGAGAGAACAGGGCCGGGGAGCTGTTTTTT
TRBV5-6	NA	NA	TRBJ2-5	CASHKTGQETQYF	TGTGCCAGCCACAAGACAGGCCAAGAGACCCAGTACTTC